This TCR beta chain was found in a study of blood T cells in healthy people across ages (dated by TCRdb to between 2014 and 2016). Looking at the study overall: Template switching captured roughly one uniquely barcoded TCR beta cDNA molecule per two T cells in model experiments. For two donors (one aged 18 to 30 and one aged 80 or older), the study analyzed two additional independent replicas of 1 million unique cDNA reads from the same blood draw. Age-related changes in TCR beta repertoire diversity were measured in the study by deep sequencing normalized with unique cDNA molecular identifiers. Donors were grouped into four age groups: young (average roughly 15 years), middle-aged (39), aged (62) and long-lived (approximately 82). To avoid experimental bias, donors of different ages were spread randomly across the sequencing lanes.

The library was obtained by 5' RACE. Sequencing used an Illumina HiSeq 2500. The second PCR ran for about 7 to 11 cycles and used a J-beta primer mix along with a sample-barcoded 5' primer. Each TCR beta cDNA molecule received a unique molecular identifier from a template-switch 5' adaptor carrying 12 random nucleotides. Each sample yielded at least 3 million CDR3-containing paired-end reads. All of the RNA was converted into first-strand cDNA using the Mint cDNA synthesis kit, with a TRBC-specific oligonucleotide serving as the primer. All cDNA was treated with uracil-DNA glycosylase and then went through a first 18-cycle PCR with the universal primers M1SS and BC2_uni_R. The study's processing was this. Normalization of each sample was performed by random selection of 1 million high-quality reads, each carrying a distinct molecular identifier. Reads sharing molecular identifiers were discarded rather than binned into consensus sequences. MiTCR, run with a Q25 quality threshold and the strictest error-elimination algorithm, handled CDR3 identification, clonotype clustering and error correction. Lower-bound total TCR beta diversity was estimated with a nonparametric unseen species model using Euler transformation. TCRdb ran its own pipeline on the public reads, namely fastp trimming at Q25 and MiXCR clone calling, and kept in-frame beta chains. Records with the same CDR3 protein are collapsed into one entry carrying the most frequent genes and DNA. None of the V and J calls come from the authors' own analysis; TCRdb made them. The sample records fewer than 900,000 distinct CDR3 sequences, roughly 45% of which are singletons. The ten most abundant clones make up under 25% of the sample.

Regarding this clonotype: This receptor's antigen is unknown. Per-base qualities were not stored, and no clone one base away is much larger.

Study-wide conclusions, independent of this receptor: Total diversity estimates from one million sequenced T cells were considered lower bounds and underestimates. Donor CMV infection status was unknown, potentially confounding age-related changes in expanded clonotypes. There was a strong correlation between observed TCR beta diversity and the percentage of naive T cells measured by flow cytometry. Because profiling used bulk unsorted PBMCs, naive and antigen-experienced compartments could not be compared conclusively. Compared with the aged group, the long-lived group had more naive CD4+ T cells, fewer expanded clones and increased TCR diversity, suggesting age selection. Observed TCR beta diversity per million T cells fell roughly linearly with age, and a significant reduction was already apparent by age around 39.

The donors were 40 or so Caucasian individuals from Russia, aged 6 to 90 years, who were systemically healthy. Each donor gave ten milliliters of peripheral blood, drawn into EDTA-treated Vacutainer tubes. Ficoll-Paque density-gradient centrifugation was used to isolate PBMCs, with at least 7 million per sample. Total RNA was extracted from PBMCs with Trizol reagent, with at least 5.5 micrograms obtained per sample. Naive CD45RAhigh/CD27high T cell percentages were measured by flow cytometry on a PBMC aliquot from every donor. Deletion took 1 base off V and 6 bases off J, with a span of 13 bases between the germline ends. The germline V gene sets CDR1 to SNHLY and CDR2 to FYNNEI. Reading from cysteine to phenylalanine, the CDR3 counts 15 amino acids. The retained sequence is limited to the CDR3, 45 bases, with the frame set at the first base.

Sequenced input: blood. The origin of this receptor is a woman in her sixties or seventies in good health. This chain joins TRBV2 to TRBJ1-5; perhaps TRBD1 is the D gene, with 6 bases matching. The CDR3 region has the sequence CASSEGGGGLQPQHF. The sequenced DNA is TGTGCCAGCAGTGAAGGAGGGGGGGGCCTTCAGCCCCAGCATTTT.